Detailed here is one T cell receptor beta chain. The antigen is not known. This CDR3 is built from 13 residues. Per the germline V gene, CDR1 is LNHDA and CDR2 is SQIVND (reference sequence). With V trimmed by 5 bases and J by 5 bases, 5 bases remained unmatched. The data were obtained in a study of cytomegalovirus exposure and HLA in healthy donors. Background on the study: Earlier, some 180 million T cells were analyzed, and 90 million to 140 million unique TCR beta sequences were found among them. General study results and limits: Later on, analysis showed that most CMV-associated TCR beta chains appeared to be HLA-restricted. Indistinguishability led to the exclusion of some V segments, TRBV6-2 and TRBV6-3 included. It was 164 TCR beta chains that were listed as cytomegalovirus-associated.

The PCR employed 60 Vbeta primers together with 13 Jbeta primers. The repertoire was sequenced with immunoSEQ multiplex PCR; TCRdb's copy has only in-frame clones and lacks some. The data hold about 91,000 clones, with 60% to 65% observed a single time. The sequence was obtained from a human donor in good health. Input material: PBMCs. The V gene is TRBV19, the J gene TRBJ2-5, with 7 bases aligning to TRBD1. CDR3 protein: CASSPNRGETQYF. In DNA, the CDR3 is TGTGCCAGTAGTCCTAACAGGGGTGAGACCCAGTACTTC.